The rows below give T cell receptor beta chains drawn from one sample of a study of T cell responses to AZD1222 COVID-19 vaccine. Assay: immunoSEQ multiplex PCR; the TCRdb copy retains only in-frame clones and omits some. Here the sample spans 95,000 to 150,000 clones, 80% to 90% being singletons. This specimen consisted of peripheral blood, obtained on day 0 of AZD1222 vaccination. The receptors originated from an adult in good health. Each CDR3 is given with its conserved first and last residue. Each record gives: J gene, V gene, D gene, clone size, CDR3 DNA, CDR3 protein. D genes are given only for firm matches. A clone size is listed for some rows: how often the clone was seen (once, few, many), or a class if it is expanded.

TRBJ2-2	TRBV7-7	NA	NA	TGTGCTAGCAGCTTTGGTAGCGCTAACACCGGGGAGCTGTTTTTT	CASSFGSANTGELFF
TRBJ1-5	TRBV27	NA	NA	TGTGCCAGCAGTTACGACAGGTCAGCTCAGCCCCAGCATTTT	CASSYDRSAQPQHF
TRBJ1-2	TRBV6-6	NA	NA	TGTGCCAGCAGTTACTCGATCCATTCAGGGAATGGCTACACCTTC	CASSYSIHSGNGYTF
TRBJ2-1	TRBV7-2	NA	NA	TGTGCCAGCAGCATAACCGGGACCCCCCGCTCCTACAATGAGCAGTTCTTC	CASSITGTPRSYNEQFF
TRBJ1-4	TRBV19	NA	NA	TGTGCCAGTAGCCGAGGGACTAATGAAAAACTGTTTTTT	CASSRGTNEKLFF
TRBJ1-3	TRBV2	NA	NA	TGTGCCAGCAACGGGGCGGGAGGGGATGGAAACACCATATATTTT	CASNGAGGDGNTIYF
TRBJ1-1	TRBV4-2	NA	NA	TGTGCCAGCAGCCAAGAGACGGCGAATCGAGCTTTCTTT	CASSQETANRAFF
TRBJ1-3	TRBV3-1/TRBV3-2	NA	NA	TGTGCCAGCAGCCAAACGATCTCTGGAAACACCATATATTTT	CASSQTISGNTIYF
TRBJ2-5	TRBV18	TRBD1	NA	TGTGCCAGCTCACCGACAGGGGAAGAGACCCAGTACTTC	CASSPTGEETQYF
TRBJ1-2	TRBV5-1	NA	NA	TGCGCCAGCAGCCCCCGATGGGACAAGACCTATGGCTACACCTTC	CASSPRWDKTYGYTF
TRBJ2-3	TRBV9	NA	NA	TGTGCCAGCGGGGACCCTAGCACAGATACGCAGTATTTT	CASGDPSTDTQYF
TRBJ2-7	TRBV7-2	NA	NA	TGTGCCAGCAGCTTAATAACATCTCGGCGGGGTCCCTACGAGCAGTACTTC	CASSLITSRRGPYEQYF
TRBJ2-1	TRBV14	TRBD1	once	TGTGCCAGCAGCCAGTACACAGGGGTAGGTGAGCAGTTCTTC	CASSQYTGVGEQFF
TRBJ2-1	TRBV5-1	TRBD2	once	TGCGCCAGCGGAGAACTAGCGGGGGGTTACAATGAGCAGTTCTTC	CASGELAGGYNEQFF
TRBJ2-2	TRBV5-1	NA	once	TGCGCCAGCAGCTCCCATTGGGGGGCCGGGGAGCTGTTTTTT	CASSSHWGAGELFF
TRBJ2-1	TRBV27	NA	NA	TGTGCCAGCAAGACCGCGTACAATGAGCAGTTCTTC	CASKTAYNEQFF
TRBJ1-1	TRBV29-1	NA	NA	TGCAGCGTTACGGAGTTTGGGGTGAACACTGAAGCTTTCTTT	CSVTEFGVNTEAFF
TRBJ1-4	TRBV27	NA	NA	TGTGCCAGCAGTTTGTATGGACACTCGGCAACTAATGAAAAACTGTTTTTT	CASSLYGHSATNEKLFF
TRBJ2-2	TRBV7-3	TRBD1	NA	TGTGCCAGCAGCAACCCGACAGGGGGCTTATTAAGTACCGGGGAGCTGTTTTTT	CASSNPTGGLLSTGELFF
TRBJ2-5	TRBV11-2	NA	NA	TGTGCCAGCAGCTTAGGAGGGAAAGAGACCCAGTACTTC	CASSLGGKETQYF
TRBJ2-1	TRBV11-3	TRBD2	once	TGTGCCAGCAGCTTAGGGAGCGGGGTATACAATGAGCAGTTCTTC	CASSLGSGVYNEQFF
TRBJ2-7	TRBV24-1	NA	once	TGTGCCACCAGTGCATCAGGCGAGCAGTACTTC	CATSASGEQYF
TRBJ1-1	TRBV3-1/TRBV3-2	TRBD1	NA	TGTGCCAGCAGCCGCCGACAGGGTGCCCAGCAGAACACTGAAGCTTTCTTT	CASSRRQGAQQNTEAFF
TRBJ2-5	TRBV5-4	NA	NA	TGTGCCAGCAGCTTGGTGCGGGGGCCACAAGAGACCCAGTACTTC	CASSLVRGPQETQYF
TRBJ1-5	TRBV19	NA	NA	TGTGCCAGTAGTATAGTCCCTCCTGAAAATCAGCCCCAGCATTTT	CASSIVPPENQPQHF
TRBJ1-6	TRBV4-2	TRBD1	NA	TGTGCCAGCAGCCAAGATCCGGGGGGCAGGGGGAGGCCGACTAATTCACCCCTCCACTTT	CASSQDPGGRGRPTNSPLHF
TRBJ2-5	TRBV28	NA	NA	TGTGCCAGCAGCCGCAGGATTCCCACGGAGACCCAGTACTTC	CASSRRIPTETQYF
TRBJ1-2	TRBV5-6	NA	NA	TGTGCCAGCAGCCCGGGTATATCGGAGAGGGGCTACACCTTC	CASSPGISERGYTF
TRBJ1-5	TRBV28	TRBD1	NA	TGTGCCAGCATGGACAGGAAAAATCAGCCCCAGCATTTT	CASMDRKNQPQHF
TRBJ2-1	TRBV19	NA	NA	TGTGCCAGTACGGGGAGCGGAAATGAGCAGTTCTTC	CASTGSGNEQFF
TRBJ2-1	TRBV18	NA	NA	TGTGCCAGCTCACCACCCGGGACCCTCTACAATGAGCAGTTCTTC	CASSPPGTLYNEQFF
TRBJ2-5	TRBV30	TRBD1	NA	TGTGCCTGGAGTGAGGGACAGGGCTGGGAGACCCAGTACTTC	CAWSEGQGWETQYF
TRBJ2-7	TRBV29-1	TRBD1	NA	TGCAGCGGTCGACAGGGGGCCGAGCAGTACTTC	CSGRQGAEQYF
TRBJ1-2	TRBV3-1/TRBV3-2	NA	NA	TGTGCCAGCAGCCAAGACTCGGGGATTTTTGGCTACACCTTC	CASSQDSGIFGYTF
TRBJ1-3	TRBV5-5	NA	NA	TGTGCCAGCAGCTTTGGGACCGTGTCTGGAAACACCATATATTTT	CASSFGTVSGNTIYF
TRBJ2-2	TRBV11-1	NA	NA	TGTGCCAGCAGCCTGTTACGTAGAGAAACCGGGGAGCTGTTTTTT	CASSLLRRETGELFF
TRBJ2-2	TRBV28	NA	NA	TGTGCCAGCAGTTTACTTGTCGGGGGAGGTGACACCGGGGAGCTGTTTTTT	CASSLLVGGGDTGELFF
TRBJ2-1	TRBV11-1	NA	NA	TGTGCCAGCGATCCGGGACCAAGCAATGAGCAGTTCTTC	CASDPGPSNEQFF
TRBJ1-4	TRBV30	NA	NA	TGTGCCTGGAGTTCGGGTAGGACCTTTGCAACTAATGAAAAACTGTTTTTT	CAWSSGRTFATNEKLFF
TRBJ2-7	TRBV28	NA	NA	TGTGCCAGCAGTTCGGACACCTACGAGCAGTACTTC	CASSSDTYEQYF